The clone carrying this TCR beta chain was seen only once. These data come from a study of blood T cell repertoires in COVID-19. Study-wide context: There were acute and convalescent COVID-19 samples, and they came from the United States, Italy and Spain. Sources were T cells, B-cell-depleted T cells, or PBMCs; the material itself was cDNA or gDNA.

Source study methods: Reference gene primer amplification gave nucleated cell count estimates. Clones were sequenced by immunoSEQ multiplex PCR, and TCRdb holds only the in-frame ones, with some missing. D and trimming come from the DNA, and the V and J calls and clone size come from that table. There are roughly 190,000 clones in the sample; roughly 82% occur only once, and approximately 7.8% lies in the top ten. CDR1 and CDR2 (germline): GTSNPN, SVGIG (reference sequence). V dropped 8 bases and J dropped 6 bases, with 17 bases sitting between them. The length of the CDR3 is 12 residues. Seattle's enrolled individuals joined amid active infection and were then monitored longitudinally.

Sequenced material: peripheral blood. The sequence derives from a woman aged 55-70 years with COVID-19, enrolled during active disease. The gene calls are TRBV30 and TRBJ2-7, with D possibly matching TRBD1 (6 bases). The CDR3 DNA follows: TGTGCCCTCCGACCTTCAGGGGTCGAGCAGTACTTC. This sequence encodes CALRPSGVEQYF.